A single sample is the source of the 13 T cell receptor beta chains below, sequenced in a study of blood T cell repertoires in COVID-19. Using immunoSEQ multiplex PCR, the repertoire was profiled, and TCRdb retains in-frame clones only, with some absent. The sample consists of 150,000 to 170,000 clones, approximately 85% of them appearing once. The material sequenced was peripheral blood. These receptors were obtained from a man aged 60 to 69 with COVID-19, enrolled during active disease.

This clone was picked up one time. J is TRBJ2-1 and V is TRBV15; D perhaps matches TRBD2 (6 bases). V lost 6 bases to trimming and J lost 3 bases, with 15 bases between them. Germline assignment: CDR1 LNHNV and CDR2 YYDKDF (reference sequence). The CDR3 runs 15 residues. The CDR3: CATRGGSGNYNEQFF. As DNA, the CDR3 is TGTGCCACCAGGGGGGGAAGCGGCAACTACAATGAGCAGTTCTTC.

This clone was counted between two and nine times. J is TRBJ2-1 and V is TRBV29-1; tentative D call: TRBD1 (6 bases). This CDR3 is 15 amino acids long. The V end lost 3 bases, the J end lost 12 bases, and 24 bases lay between the germline ends. CDR1 is SQVTM, CDR2 ANQGSEA, per germline. As DNA, the CDR3 is TGCAGCGTTGATTGGTCAAAAGAGAAGGACAGAGGGCAGTTCTTC. Amino acids: CSVDWSKEKDRGQFF.

V gene TRBV18 combines with J gene TRBJ1-6, with D hard to call. V was pared by 1 base and J by 0 bases, with 10 bases between. Per germline, CDR1 KGHSH and CDR2 LQKENI. The CDR3 consists of 17 residues. CDR3 amino acids: CASSPLATSSYNSPLHF. For the CDR3, the DNA is TGTGCCAGCTCACCACTGGCCACCAGCTCCTATAATTCACCCCTCCACTTT.

The chain couples TRBV27 to TRBJ1-2, with 10 bases lining up with TRBD1. The germline gives CDR1 MNHEY, CDR2 SMNVEV (reference sequence). Trimming cost V 3 bases and J 3 bases; bases outside gene matches: 4. The CDR3 loop spans 15 amino acids. In nucleotides, the CDR3 is TGTGCCAGCAGTTTTGGGGACAGGGGCGACTATGGCTACACCTTC. Translation gives CASSFGDRGDYGYTF.

J is TRBJ2-5 and V is TRBV5-1; 9 bases line up with TRBD1. This CDR3 has 15 amino acids. Germline trimming cut 4 bases from V and 5 bases from J; bases unmatched to any gene: 9. CDR1 and CDR2 (germline): SGHRS, YFSETQ. Here the CDR3 DNA reads TGCGCCAGCAGCGGAGAAGGACAGGGGATCGAGACCCAGTACTTC. It yields the protein CASSGEGQGIETQYF.

CDR3 nucleotide sequence: TGTGCCAGCAGCCAGGAGGGGGGGCCAGCGAAGCCCCAGCATTTT. This encodes CASSQEGGPAKPQHF. This chain uses TRBV7-9 with TRBJ1-5; a possible D gene is TRBD1 (6 bases). V lost 5 bases, J lost 8 bases, and 19 bases lay in between. Germline CDR1 SEHNR, CDR2 FQNEAQ (reference sequence). The CDR3 sequence is 15 residues long.

The rearrangement joins TRBV7-9 to TRBJ2-7; no clear D gene. Between the trimmed V and J ends, which lost 1 base and 6 bases, there was a span of 7 bases. The CDR3 covers 12 residues. CDR1 is SEHNR and CDR2 is FQNEAQ in the germline V gene (reference sequence). Here the CDR3 DNA reads TGTGCCAGCAGCTTAGACGTTAGCGAGCAGTACTTC. Translation: CASSLDVSEQYF.

The J gene is TRBJ1-4, the V gene TRBV9; TRBD1 might be the D (5 bases). CDR1 and CDR2 (germline): SGDLS, YYNGEE. This CDR3 spans 15 amino acids. The ends were cut back, 0 bases at V and 4 bases at J, with 10 bases in the middle. Written as DNA, the CDR3 is TGTGCCAGCAGCGTAGACAGAGGACATAATGAAAAACTGTTTTTT. Translating gives CASSVDRGHNEKLFF.

The chain employs TRBV4-2 and TRBJ1-2; D is unclear. The CDR3 is 13 residues long. V was trimmed by 1 base and J by 2 bases, leaving 5 bases between them. Germline V gene data show CDR1 as LGHNA and CDR2 as YNFKEQ. CDR3 DNA sequence: TGTGCCAGCAGCCAAGCGCAGAACTATGGCTACACCTTC. Its translation: CASSQAQNYGYTF.

The chain employs TRBV6-6 and TRBJ2-5; D is undetermined. Germline CDR1 reads MNHNY; CDR2 reads SVGAGI (reference sequence). The CDR3 contains 13 residues. V lost 3 bases to trimming and J lost 5 bases, with 10 bases between them. CDR3 sequence (DNA): TGTGCCAGCAGTTATCGATTCCGGGAGACCCAGTACTTC. Amino acids: CASSYRFRETQYF.

The gene calls are TRBV28 and TRBJ1-2; D is perhaps TRBD1 (6 bases). This CDR3 is 15 amino acids long. The germline CDR1 and CDR2 sequences are MDHEN and SYDVKM. The V end lost 3 bases, the J end lost 4 bases, and 15 bases lay between the germline ends. CDR3 region: CASSLQTGLGYGYTF. The CDR3 nucleotides read TGTGCCAGCAGTTTGCAAACAGGGCTTGGCTATGGCTACACCTTC.

This clone has just one count. This chain joins TRBV7-9 and TRBJ1-1; D call uncertain. Germline CDR1 is SEHNR and CDR2 is FQNEAQ (reference sequence). The V end lost 11 bases, the J end lost 6 bases, and 7 bases lay between the germline ends. CDR3 length: 9 residues. CDR3 DNA sequence: TGTGCCTTGAGGGCTGAAGCTTTCTTT. This sequence encodes CALRAEAFF.

For the CDR3, the DNA is TGTGCCAGCAGTTACGGACAGGAGACCCAGTACTTC. Amino acids: CASSYGQETQYF. The chain uses TRBV6-2 or TRBV6-3 and TRBJ2-5; tentatively, D is TRBD1 (6 bases). Germline CDR1 is MNHEY and CDR2 is SVGEGT. The length of the CDR3 is 12 residues. The V end lost 2 bases, the J end lost 5 bases, and 6 bases lay between the germline ends.